This T cell receptor (beta chain) came from a study of graft-versus-host responses after intestinal transplantation. About the study: For around 3 years after anti-thymocyte globulin induction, all recipients took tacrolimus and steroids. Study observations and caveats: Allografts of patients with graft-donor T cell macrochimerism showed high graft-versus-host to host-versus-graft clone ratios. GvH clones were found in recipient marrow; some appeared first in ileum or blood.

TCRdb keeps only in-frame clones here, not all; method: immunoSEQ multiplex PCR. The profile shows about 94,000 clones, roughly 90% of them singletons. Comment on this clone: What it binds is not known.

The germline V gene encodes CDR1 MGHRA and CDR2 YSYEKL. The CDR3 has 16 residues. V was trimmed by 3 bases and J by 3 bases, leaving 12 bases between them. This sequence joins TRBV4-1 and TRBJ2-6, with a weak D call TRBD1 (7 bases). Here the sequenced sample was unstimulated CD8+ T cells sorted from spleen or lymph node cells, taken before intestinal transplant. This TCR was sampled from a human donor who received an intestinal transplant. The CDR3 protein is CASSHARGDGANVLTF. CDR3 DNA: TGCGCCAGCAGCCATGCCAGGGGGGATGGGGCCAACGTCCTGACTTTC.